This T cell receptor beta chain was identified in a study of Ad26.COV2.S vaccination and SARS-CoV-2 variants. At the level of the study: Into the muscle, Ad26.COV2.S was dosed once or twice, 56 days apart.

Treatment indicated: around 19 received Ad26.COV2.S at low or high dose, single or two shots; 5 received placebo; per-sample allocation not given. It was on day 63 after the first vaccine or placebo injection that samples were taken. As its vector, the vaccine had Ad26, which expressed Wuhan-strain SARS-CoV-2 spike. General study findings and limits: People who got the vaccine had more spike-specific TCR breadth than people who got placebo.

Clones were read by immunoSEQ multiplex PCR, and TCRdb kept only the in-frame ones, dropping some. The table has about 680,000 clones, 89% seen once. To note about this clone: What it binds is unknown.

The specimen was peripheral blood, collected in a trial of Ad26.COV2.S vaccine versus placebo. The receptor comes from a person aged 18 to 65 who received the Ad26.COV2.S COVID-19 vaccine or a placebo.

The CDR3 DNA sequence: TGTGCCACCAGCAGAGTAGGACAGGGAACAGAGCCCCAGCATTTT. Translating it yields CATSRVGQGTEPQHF. The chain is built from TRBV15 and TRBJ1-5; 8 bases map to TRBD1. From germline, CDR1 is LNHNV and CDR2 YYDKDF (reference sequence). V shed 1 base and J 8 bases; nucleotides not matched to a gene: 7. The CDR3 has 15 amino acids.